The clone carrying this TCR beta chain was counted a single time. The V gene lost 4 bases and the J gene lost 0 bases, with 9 bases spanning the gap. CDR1 is LGHDT, CDR2 YNNKEL, per germline (reference sequence). The CDR3 totals 15 residues. Per the original methods: How many nucleated cells were present was estimated from reference gene primer amplification. Repertoires were generated with immunoSEQ multiplex PCR, while TCRdb's copy carries only in-frame clones and drops some. V, J and clone size are taken as reported in that table, and D and trimming were inferred from the DNA itself. The table lists about 480,000 clones, around 89% of them singletons. The sample belongs to a study of blood T cell repertoires in COVID-19. The participants were between roughly 18 and 89 years old and came from 24 US areas. The recovered donors of Cohort 3 showed two negative PCRs, clearance, or symptom resolution.

The material sequenced was PBMCs or T cells enriched from blood (not recorded which). The rearrangement links TRBV3-1 (or the pseudogene TRBV3-2) to TRBJ2-2; D may be TRBD1 (7 bases). The clonotype comes from a woman between 40 and 55 years old who had recovered from COVID-19. DNA for the CDR3: TGTGCCAGCAGCCGCGGGACAGCGAACACCGGGGAGCTGTTTTTT. Amino acid sequence: CASSRGTANTGELFF.